This section outlines one T cell receptor beta chain sequence together with its context. Repertoires were generated with immunoSEQ multiplex PCR, while TCRdb's copy carries only in-frame clones and drops some. The table lists 87,000 or so clones, approximately 85% of them singletons. This sample was included in a study of OX40 agonist ivuxolimab in advanced cancers. Patients who had autoimmune disease history or got systemic immunosuppression were left out. Trimming shortened V by 2 bases and J by 5 bases, and 16 bases separated the two germline ends. The CDR3 loop spans 15 amino acids. CDR1 and CDR2 from the germline V gene are MNHEY and SVGAGI.

The gene calls are TRBV6-5 and TRBJ2-7; tentatively, D is TRBD1 (5 bases). The sample consisted of CD4+ or CD8+ T cells sorted from blood, taken in a trial of the OX40 agonist ivuxolimab. This receptor was identified in an adult with an advanced solid tumor such as melanoma, head and neck, liver or kidney cancer. The CDR3 DNA sequence: TGTGCCAGCAGTTACCGAACCTCCAGGGCCCACGAGCAGTACTTC. This translates into CASSYRTSRAHEQYF.